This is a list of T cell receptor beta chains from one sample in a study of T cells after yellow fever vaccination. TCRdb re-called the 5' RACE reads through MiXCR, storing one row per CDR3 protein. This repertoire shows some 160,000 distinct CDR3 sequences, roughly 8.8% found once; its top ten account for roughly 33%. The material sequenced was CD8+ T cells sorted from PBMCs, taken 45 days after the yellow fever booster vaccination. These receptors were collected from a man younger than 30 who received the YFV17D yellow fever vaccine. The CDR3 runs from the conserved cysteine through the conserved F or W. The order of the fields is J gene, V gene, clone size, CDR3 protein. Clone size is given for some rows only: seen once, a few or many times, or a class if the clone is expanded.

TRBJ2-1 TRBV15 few CATSRGATPGNEQFF
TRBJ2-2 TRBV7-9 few CASSSPVAGPGELFF
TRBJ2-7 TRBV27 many CASSPTQVSYEQYF
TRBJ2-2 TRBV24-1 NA CATAGSRGDTGELFF
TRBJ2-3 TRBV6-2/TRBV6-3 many CASSWDGLTDTQYF
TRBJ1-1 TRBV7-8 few CASSLGTSPGNTEAFF
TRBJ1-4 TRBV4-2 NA CASSQDQGLGEKLFF
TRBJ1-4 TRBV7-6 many CASSLEGDSNEKLFF
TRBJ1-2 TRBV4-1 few CASSQDRFTLRVLYGYTF
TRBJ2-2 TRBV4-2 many CASSPRPGLAGEHTGELFF
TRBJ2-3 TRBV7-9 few CASSLEGTLGTDTQYF
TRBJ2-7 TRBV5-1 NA CASSSQTGGFYEQYF
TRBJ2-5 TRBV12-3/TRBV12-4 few CASSLGGLETQYF
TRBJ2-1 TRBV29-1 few CSVEGLADEQFF
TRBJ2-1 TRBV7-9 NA CASSFVRGSYNEQFF
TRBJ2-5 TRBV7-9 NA CASSANYGAKETQYF
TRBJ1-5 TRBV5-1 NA CASSAGTGGYQPQHF
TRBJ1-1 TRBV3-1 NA CASSYSTVNTEAFF
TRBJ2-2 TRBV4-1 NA CASSQVTSGGATGELFF
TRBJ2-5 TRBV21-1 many CASSIRHGNATQYF
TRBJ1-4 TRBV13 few CASSPTGTGESNEKLFF
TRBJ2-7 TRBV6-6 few CASNPRRDSRHEQYF
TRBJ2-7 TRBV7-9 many CASSLGLAGVRMHEQYF
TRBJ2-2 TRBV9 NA CASSTQGRELFF
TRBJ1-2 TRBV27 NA CASSLGAPLDYGYTF
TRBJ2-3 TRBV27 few CASNPTGVGDTQYF
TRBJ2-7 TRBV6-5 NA CASSYTGDEGEEF
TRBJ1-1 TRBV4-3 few CASSQGGVKAFF
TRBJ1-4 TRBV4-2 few CASSQTGGHGEKLFF
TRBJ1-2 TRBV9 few CASSVDLSYGYTF
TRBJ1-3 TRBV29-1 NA CSVEGMANTIYF
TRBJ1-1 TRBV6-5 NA CASSWGRNTEAFF
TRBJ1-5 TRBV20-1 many CSALSGSENQPQHF
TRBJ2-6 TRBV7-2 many CASSWGGFGANVLTF
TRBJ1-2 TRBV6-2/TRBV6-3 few CASTTGQVLNYGYTF
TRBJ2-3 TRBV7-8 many CASSPGGRTDTQYF
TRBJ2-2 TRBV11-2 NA CASSPQIGENTGELFF
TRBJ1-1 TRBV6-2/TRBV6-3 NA CASSFVRAGTTEAFF
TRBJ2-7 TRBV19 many CASSQRAAGGQYF
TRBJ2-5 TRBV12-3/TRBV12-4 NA CASSWTSGRYQETQYF
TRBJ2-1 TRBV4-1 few CASSQDQEGTYEQFF
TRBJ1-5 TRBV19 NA CASSMTGKKSNQPQHF
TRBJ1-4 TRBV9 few CASSGGEAEEKLFF
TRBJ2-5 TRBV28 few CASSSPRAYHSETQYF
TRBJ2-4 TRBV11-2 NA CASSLRGGTLAKNIQYF
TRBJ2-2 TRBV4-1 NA CASSQPGTGNTGELFF
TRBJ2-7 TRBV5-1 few CASKNEPGQGYEQYF
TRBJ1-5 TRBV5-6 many CASSLTRGVYSNQPQHF
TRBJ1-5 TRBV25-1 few CASNTGGEDQPQHF
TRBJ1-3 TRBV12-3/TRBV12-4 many CASSLAGTGNTIYF
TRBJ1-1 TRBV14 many CASSQQGALGTEAFF
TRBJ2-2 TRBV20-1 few CSARDMANTGELFF